These 20 T cell receptor beta chains were sequenced from one sample in a study of blood T cell repertoires in COVID-19. Sequencing was performed with immunoSEQ multiplex PCR; in TCRdb, only in-frame clones are kept and a portion is missing. This sample has some 530,000 clones, with approximately 85% found just once. Material: peripheral blood. These receptors were collected from a human donor in a cohort sampled during active COVID-19.

In the case of this clone: Other nucleotide sequences in the sample specify the same CDR3. The chain carries TRBV18 and TRBJ1-1; the D gene is possibly TRBD1 (6 bases). With 3 bases removed from V and 3 bases from J, the gap between germline ends came to 8 bases. CDR1 and CDR2 from the germline V gene are KGHSH and LQKENI. The CDR3 has 13 residues. CDR3 sequence reads: CASSPSGDTEAFF. The DNA of the CDR3 is TGTGCCAGCTCACCTTCAGGGGACACTGAAGCTTTCTTT.

The rearrangement uses TRBV7-3 and TRBJ1-1; D may be TRBD1 (5 bases). The CDR3 is 13 residues long. Between the trimmed V and J ends, which lost 6 bases and 2 bases, there was a span of 10 bases. The V gene's germline CDR1 is SGHTA and CDR2 FQGTGA. CDR3 amino acids: CASRQGGNTEAFF. The CDR3 coding sequence is TGTGCCAGCAGGCAGGGAGGCAACACTGAAGCTTTCTTT.

V usage is TRBV5-1 and J usage is TRBJ2-2, with 9 bases aligning to TRBD2. This CDR3 is built from 17 residues. V shed 0 bases and J 0 bases; nucleotides not matched to a gene: 3. Germline CDR1 SGHRS, CDR2 YFSETQ. The CDR3 spells CASSLEAGGANTGELFF. In DNA, the CDR3 is TGCGCCAGCAGCTTGGAAGCGGGAGGTGCGAACACCGGGGAGCTGTTTTTT.

The sample holds a few counts of this clone. The chain has TRBV29-1 and TRBJ1-4; no clear D gene. Germline CDR1 SQVTM, CDR2 ANQGSEA. V was pared by 0 bases and J by 8 bases, with 4 bases between. This CDR3 region has 11 residues. CDR3 amino acids: CSVEDREKLFF. The CDR3 DNA sequence: TGCAGCGTTGAAGATCGGGAAAAACTGTTTTTT.

The chain recombines TRBV24-1 with TRBJ2-3; 8 bases are a match to TRBD1. Germline V CDR1 and CDR2: KGHDR, SFDVKD. The V gene end was trimmed by 8 bases and the J gene end by 2 bases; junction bases not matched to a gene: 8. This CDR3 has 15 amino acids. The CDR3 protein is CATTPGQGDTDTQYF. For the CDR3, the DNA is TGTGCCACCACCCCCGGACAGGGCGACACAGATACGCAGTATTTT.

This chain connects TRBV7-9 to TRBJ1-1; D gene uncertain. Germline loops: CDR1 SEHNR, CDR2 FQNEAQ (reference sequence). The CDR3 has 13 residues. V lost 10 bases, J lost 5 bases, and 17 bases lay in between. In DNA form, the CDR3 reads TGTGCCACGTCTACGAGGGTTGGTACTGAAGCTTTCTTT. Translation: CATSTRVGTEAFF.

J is TRBJ2-1 and V is TRBV5-6, with D perhaps matching TRBD2 (6 bases). Trimming stripped 7 bases from V and 5 bases from J, with 19 bases between. The CDR3 has 15 amino acids. CDR1 is SGHDT and CDR2 is YYEEEE in the germline V gene. This CDR3 is CASPAGGYTHNEQFF. As DNA, the CDR3 is TGTGCCAGCCCCGCAGGAGGGTACACACACAATGAGCAGTTCTTC.

The V gene is TRBV5-1, the J gene TRBJ2-1, with 12 bases matching TRBD2. The germline V gene has CDR1 SGHRS and CDR2 YFSETQ. The CDR3 has 16 residues. J lost 9 bases, V lost 0 bases, and 7 bases had no gene match. CDR3 amino acids: CASSLAGGLAGFEQFF. CDR3 nucleotide sequence: TGCGCCAGCAGCTTGGCCGGCGGACTAGCGGGATTTGAGCAGTTCTTC. Full variable domain (rest looked up from reference TRBV5-1 and TRBJ2-1): KAGVTQTPRYLIKTRGQQVTLSCSPISGHRSVSWYQQTPGQGLQFLFEYFSETQRNKGNFPGRFSGRQFSNSRSEMNVSTLELGDSALYLCASSLAGGLAGFEQFFGPGTRLTVL.

The rearrangement links TRBV28 to TRBJ2-3; TRBD2 matches 10 bases. Germline CDR1 MDHEN, CDR2 SYDVKM. V dropped 5 bases and J dropped 2; count of bases not matched to a gene: 4. The CDR3 spans 15 residues. The CDR3 bases are TGTGCCAGCAGTACTAGCGGGGACCCCACAGATACGCAGTATTTT. It specifies CASSTSGDPTDTQYF. Looking up the rest from reference TRBV28 and TRBJ2-3 gives the full variable domain: DVKVTQSSRYLVKRTGEKVFLECVQDMDHENMFWYRQDPGLGLRLIYFSYDVKMKEKGDIPEGYSVSREKKERFSLILESASTNQTSMYLCASSTSGDPTDTQYFGPGTRLTVL.

This chain connects TRBV28 to TRBJ2-2, with TRBD2 matching over 10 bases. In germline, CDR1 is MDHEN, CDR2 SYDVKM. V dropped 7 bases and J dropped 5; count of bases not matched to a gene: 13. CDR3 length: 17 amino acids. Here the CDR3 reads CASNVPTGTSATGELFF. The CDR3 bases are TGTGCCAGCAACGTCCCAACCGGGACTAGCGCAACCGGGGAGCTGTTTTTT.

This chain connects TRBV9 to TRBJ2-5, with D possibly TRBD2 on 5 matching bases. This CDR3 is built from 15 residues. V lost 3 bases and J 5 bases, leaving 17 bases between the germline ends. Germline assignment: CDR1 SGDLS and CDR2 YYNGEE. The CDR3: CASSELGDLWETQYF. CDR3 nucleotide sequence: TGTGCCAGCAGCGAACTAGGCGACCTGTGGGAGACCCAGTACTTC.

This chain uses TRBV30 with TRBJ2-1; TRBD2 matches at 7 bases. V was pared by 0 bases and J by 5 bases, with 4 bases of the junction left unmatched. Germline-derived CDR1 and CDR2 are GTSNPN and SVGIG (reference sequence). This CDR3 region has 14 residues. Written as DNA, the CDR3 is TGTGCCTGGAGTGTACTAGCGATGGACAATGAGCAGTTCTTC. Its protein is CAWSVLAMDNEQFF.

This chain links TRBV7-2 with TRBJ1-1; maybe TRBD1 (5 bases). Trimming took 6 bases from V and 1 from J, leaving 15 bases between them. The length of the CDR3 is 15 residues. Per the germline V gene, CDR1 is SGHTA and CDR2 is FQGNSA. The CDR3 bases are TGTGCCAGCAGTCCGCTTCAGGGCCAGAACACTGAAGCTTTCTTT. This codes for CASSPLQGQNTEAFF.

The DNA of the CDR3 is TGTGCTAGTGGCGGGGGGGGACTAGCCTCCAATGAGCAGTTCTTC. This translates into CASGGGGLASNEQFF. This chain connects TRBV12-5 to TRBJ2-1; 9 bases align to TRBD2. CDR3 length: 15 amino acids. V shed 6 bases and J 6 bases; nucleotides not matched to a gene: 9. CDR1 and CDR2 (germline): LGHNT, FRNRAP.

The chain links TRBV9 to TRBJ2-4; TRBD2 might be the D (6 bases). The CDR3 extends over 14 amino acids. V lost 4 bases, J lost 3 bases, and 11 bases lay in between. Per germline, CDR1 SGDLS and CDR2 YYNGEE. The CDR3 DNA sequence: TGTGCCAGCAGCCCCGCGGGGTACAAAAACATTCAGTACTTC. The encoded protein is CASSPAGYKNIQYF.

J is TRBJ1-6 and V is TRBV25-1, with D hard to call. The V end was cut by 4 bases, the J end by 8 bases, with 15 bases between. The CDR3 is made up of 15 amino acids. Looked up from germline, CDR1 is MGHDK and CDR2 is SYGVNS. CDR3 nucleotide sequence: TGTGCCAGCAGTGGTAGACTCGGGGATCATTCACCCCTCCACTTT. This codes for CASSGRLGDHSPLHF.

CDR3 residues: CASSVGLEVRGEQFF. In nucleotides, the CDR3 is TGTGCCAGCAGCGTGGGACTAGAGGTTCGGGGTGAGCAGTTCTTC. J is TRBJ2-1 and V is TRBV9; 8 bases map to TRBD2. This CDR3 spans 15 amino acids. In germline, CDR1 is SGDLS, CDR2 YYNGEE. J was trimmed by 9 bases and V by 2 bases; bases with no gene match: 10.

The chain carries TRBV28 and TRBJ1-3, with a possible D match to TRBD1 (6 bases). Deletions cut 2 bases from V and 4 bases from J, with 12 bases between. Germline CDR1 and CDR2: MDHEN and SYDVKM. This CDR3 region has 15 residues. This chain's CDR3 is CASSLARGRGNTIYF. The DNA of the CDR3 is TGTGCCAGCAGTTTAGCCAGGGGCCGCGGAAACACCATATATTTT.

The V gene is TRBV28, the J gene TRBJ1-1; TRBD1 is a possible D gene (6 bases). Germline V gene lookup returns CDR1 MDHEN and CDR2 SYDVKM. Deletions cut 7 bases from V and 7 bases from J, with 25 bases between. This CDR3 is built from 16 residues. Here the CDR3 DNA reads TGTGCCAGCACCAAGTCTGGGGGCGGGCAAGAGGATGAAGCTTTCTTT. Translation gives CASTKSGGGQEDEAFF.

The rearrangement joins TRBV28 to TRBJ2-7; tentatively, D is TRBD2 (5 bases). The CDR3 sequence is 14 residues long. Germline assignment: CDR1 MDHEN and CDR2 SYDVKM. Deletions cut 5 bases from V and 7 bases from J, with 18 bases between. The CDR3 loop reads CASSIPDSGWEQYF. The CDR3 coding sequence is TGTGCCAGCAGTATTCCGGATTCGGGGTGGGAGCAGTACTTC.